The 27 T cell receptor beta chains below come from one sample, sequenced in a study of CD8+ T cells in alopecia areata. RNA extraction and reverse transcription yielded cDNA as sequencing template. Some clones are missing from TCRdb's copy, which holds only in-frame ones; the method was immunoSEQ multiplex PCR. The sample records 120,000 or so clones, 47% being singletons. Sequencing was carried out using NKG2D-low CD8+ T cells sorted from blood. The receptors stem from a human donor with alopecia areata.

This clone was counted only a few times. The chain has TRBV29-1 and TRBJ2-7; no reliable D call. The V end was cut by 5 bases, the J end by 3 bases, with 11 bases between. Germline CDR1 is SQVTM and CDR2 is ANQGSEA. The CDR3 has 12 residues. As DNA, the CDR3 is TGCAGCGTTCAGGCGCAGTACTACGAGCAGTACTTC. This codes for CSVQAQYYEQYF.

The chain carries TRBV30 and TRBJ2-7; D remains ambiguous. This CDR3 is 12 amino acids long. Trimming shortened V by 8 bases and J by 6 bases, and 17 bases separated the two germline ends. From germline, CDR1 is GTSNPN and CDR2 SVGIG (reference sequence). The chain's CDR3 is CARTVQSGEQYF. In nucleotides, the CDR3 is TGTGCCCGAACGGTTCAGTCCGGCGAGCAGTACTTC.

Comments on this clone: Other DNA sequences in the same sample also yield this CDR3. The V gene is TRBV27, the J gene TRBJ2-1, with D hard to call. Trimming stripped 6 bases from V and 4 bases from J, with 4 bases between. Germline V CDR1 and CDR2: MNHEY, SMNVEV (reference sequence). The CDR3 consists of 11 residues. The DNA of the CDR3 is TGTGCCAGCAGCTTGTACAATGAGCAGTTCTTC. Amino acids: CASSLYNEQFF.

The chain is built from TRBV6-5 and TRBJ2-7, with 7 bases matching TRBD1. V shed 0 bases and J 2 bases; nucleotides not matched to a gene: 1. In germline, CDR1 is MNHEY, CDR2 SVGAGI. The CDR3 runs to 14 residues. As DNA, the CDR3 is TGTGCCAGCAGTTACTCGGGACAGCCCTACGAGCAGTACTTC. Protein: CASSYSGQPYEQYF.

The sample holds a few counts of this clone. This chain connects TRBV19 to TRBJ2-1; D assignment may be TRBD1 or TRBD2 (5 bases each). CDR3 length: 13 residues. The V end was cut by 3 bases, the J end by 5 bases, with 8 bases between. Germline V gene data show CDR1 as LNHDA and CDR2 as SQIVND (reference sequence). The DNA for the CDR3 is TGTGCCAGTAGTATTGGGACGGACAATGAGCAGTTCTTC. It translates to CASSIGTDNEQFF. The whole variable domain, remainder taken from reference TRBV19 and TRBJ2-1, is DGGITQSPKYLFRKEGQNVTLSCEQNLNHDAMYWYRQDPGQGLRLIYYSQIVNDFQKGDIAEGYSVSREKKESFPLTVTSAQKNPTAFYLCASSIGTDNEQFFGPGTRLTVL.

The sample holds a few counts of this clone. This chain connects TRBV29-1 to TRBJ1-2; D unresolved. The ends were cut back, 1 base at V and 12 bases at J, with 15 bases in the middle. Per the germline V gene, CDR1 is SQVTM and CDR2 is ANQGSEA. The CDR3 runs to 12 residues. The CDR3 reads CSVEGRRRLHTF. CDR3 nucleotide sequence: TGCAGCGTTGAAGGCAGGAGACGTCTCCACACCTTC. Using reference TRBV29-1 and TRBJ1-2 for the parts outside the CDR3, the full variable domain is SAVISQKPSRDICQRGTSLTIQCQVDSQVTMMFWYRQQPGQSLTLIATANQGSEATYESGFVIDKFPISRPNLTFSTLTVSNMSPEDSSIYLCSVEGRRRLHTFGSGTRLTVV.

In the case of this clone: This specimen includes other DNA sequences encoding the same CDR3. V gene TRBV29-1 combines with J gene TRBJ2-2; tentative D call: TRBD1 (6 bases). The germline V and J ends were trimmed by 0 bases and 4 bases, with 9 bases remaining between them. The CDR3 sequence is 14 residues long. Germline values: CDR1 SQVTM, CDR2 ANQGSEA. The CDR3 reads CSVEEGRGTGELFF. CDR3 in DNA: TGCAGCGTTGAAGAAGGCAGGGGCACCGGGGAGCTGTTTTTT.

The rearrangement links TRBV29-1 to TRBJ1-2, with D unresolved. V gave up 6 bases and J gave up 6 bases, with 8 bases separating them. Germline CDR1 SQVTM, CDR2 ANQGSEA. The CDR3 contains 10 residues. CDR3 nucleotides: TGCAGCGTGGCGGGGAATGGCTACACCTTC. Protein sequence: CSVAGNGYTF.

The V and J genes are TRBV6-5 and TRBJ1-5, with 8 nucleotides matching TRBD1. The CDR3 extends over 13 amino acids. The junction had 5 bases not matched to a gene; V was cut back by 6 bases and J by 7 bases. Per the germline V gene, CDR1 is MNHEY and CDR2 is SVGAGI. CDR3 in amino acids: CASRGQGTQPQHF. In DNA form, the CDR3 reads TGTGCCAGCAGAGGACAGGGAACCCAGCCCCAGCATTTT.

This clone was observed a single time. The V and J genes are TRBV25-1 and TRBJ1-2; D may be TRBD1 (6 bases). Germline V gives CDR1 MGHDK, CDR2 SYGVNS. With 3 bases removed from V and 4 bases from J, the gap between germline ends came to 9 bases. There are 13 residues in the CDR3. CDR3 DNA: TGTGCCAGCAGTGAGTCCAGGGGCTATGGCTACACCTTC. Amino acid sequence: CASSESRGYGYTF.

This clone showed up just a few times. The rearrangement links TRBV28 to TRBJ2-7; 16 bases map to TRBD2. This CDR3 is 20 amino acids long. Germline V CDR1 and CDR2: MDHEN, SYDVKM. J gave up 1 base and V 3 bases, and 12 bases lay outside the gene matches. The chain's CDR3 is CASSFTLTGTSGGASYEQYF. The CDR3 region has the DNA TGTGCCAGCAGTTTTACTCTGACAGGGACTAGCGGGGGGGCGTCCTACGAGCAGTACTTC.

The rearrangement joins TRBV19 to TRBJ2-1; no reliable D call. Between the trimmed V and J ends, which lost 7 bases and 5 bases, there was a span of 6 bases. CDR1 is LNHDA and CDR2 is SQIVND in the germline V gene (reference sequence). The CDR3 runs 11 residues. CDR3 region: CASTLNNEQFF. In DNA form, the CDR3 reads TGTGCCAGTACCCTTAACAATGAGCAGTTCTTC.

DNA for the CDR3: TGTGCCTGGAGTAGTGGGGGCGCCTATGATGGCTACACCTTC. Amino acid sequence: CAWSSGGAYDGYTF. The chain joins TRBV30 to TRBJ1-2, with D possibly being TRBD1 (6 bases). The CDR3 contains 14 residues. V lost 2 bases, J lost 6 bases, and 16 bases lay in between. Germline-derived CDR1 and CDR2 are GTSNPN and SVGIG (reference sequence). The variable domain in full, completed from reference TRBV30 and TRBJ1-2, reads SQTIHQWPATLVQPVGSPLSLECTVEGTSNPNLYWYRQAAGRGLQLLFYSVGIGQISSEVPQNLSASRPQDRQFILSSKKLLLSDSGFYLCAWSSGGAYDGYTFGSGTRLTVV.

The chain couples TRBV27 to TRBJ2-5, with D unclear. This CDR3 has 13 residues. Between the trimmed V and J ends, which lost 3 bases and 5 bases, there was a span of 10 bases. Germline V CDR1 and CDR2: MNHEY, SMNVEV (reference sequence). As DNA, the CDR3 is TGTGCCAGCAGTTTCGGTTCCGAGGAGACCCAGTACTTC. This encodes CASSFGSEETQYF.

This clone was observed a few times. The rearrangement links TRBV29-1 to TRBJ2-1; D is ambiguous. The ends were cut back, 8 bases at V and 2 bases at J, with 10 bases in the middle. This CDR3 is 12 amino acids long. CDR1 is SQVTM and CDR2 is ANQGSEA in the germline V gene. This chain's CDR3 is CSSISTYNEQFF. Here the CDR3 DNA reads TGCAGCTCGATCTCGACCTACAATGAGCAGTTCTTC.

This clone came up many times. This chain links TRBV7-9 with TRBJ1-4; 7 nucleotides agree with TRBD1. The ends lost 7 bases at V and 8 bases at J; junction bases unmatched: 10. The CDR3 is made up of 14 amino acids. Germline CDR1 SEHNR, CDR2 FQNEAQ (reference sequence). The CDR3 DNA follows: TGTGCCAGCACCGACACAGGGGTGGGAGAAAAACTGTTTTTT. Translation: CASTDTGVGEKLFF.

This clone was seen a few times. The chain combines TRBV27 with TRBJ2-2; possibly TRBD1 for D (5 bases). The CDR3 extends over 12 amino acids. Trimming took off 4 bases at V and 7 bases at J, with 7 bases between the two ends. Germline values: CDR1 MNHEY, CDR2 SMNVEV (reference sequence). The CDR3 DNA sequence: TGTGCCAGCAGTTGGGGCGGCGGGGAGCTGTTTTTT. As protein: CASSWGGGELFF.

This clone has more than one count but fewer than ten. The chain recombines TRBV28 with TRBJ2-5, with D maybe TRBD1 (5 bases). Germline V lookup: CDR1 MDHEN, CDR2 SYDVKM. V was cut by 6 bases and J by 4 bases, with 12 bases left in between. This CDR3 has 13 amino acids. The CDR3 DNA is TGTGCCAGCAGCCCAGGGTTGGGAGAGACCCAGTACTTC. Translation gives CASSPGLGETQYF.

The chain joins TRBV30 to TRBJ2-3; unclear D gene. This CDR3 region has 10 residues. The germline gives CDR1 GTSNPN, CDR2 SVGIG (reference sequence). V was cut by 5 bases and J by 4 bases, with 4 bases left in between. CDR3 sequence reads: CAWVADTQYF. The CDR3 nucleotides read TGTGCCTGGGTGGCAGATACGCAGTATTTT.

This clone was observed a handful of times. The rearrangement joins TRBV29-1 to TRBJ1-1, with D possibly being TRBD1 (6 bases). The V and J ends lost 4 bases and 7 bases respectively, with 7 bases between them. Per the germline V gene, CDR1 is SQVTM and CDR2 is ANQGSEA. The CDR3 runs 10 residues. The chain's CDR3 is CSVADSEAFF. The DNA of the CDR3 is TGCAGCGTTGCGGACAGTGAAGCTTTCTTT. The full variable domain, in which reference TRBV29-1 and TRBJ1-1 provide the parts outside the CDR3, is SAVISQKPSRDICQRGTSLTIQCQVDSQVTMMFWYRQQPGQSLTLIATANQGSEATYESGFVIDKFPISRPNLTFSTLTVSNMSPEDSSIYLCSVADSEAFFGQGTRLTVV.

The chain has TRBV29-1 and TRBJ2-1; 9 bases are a match to TRBD2. This CDR3 comprises 16 residues. The V gene's germline CDR1 is SQVTM and CDR2 ANQGSEA. J was trimmed by 1 base and V by 2 bases; bases with no gene match: 6. CDR3 in amino acids: CSVEKRREGSYNEQFF. CDR3 DNA: TGCAGCGTTGAAAAGCGGCGGGAGGGATCCTACAATGAGCAGTTCTTC.

This clone showed up just a few times. V is TRBV6-4 and J is TRBJ1-5; D possibly corresponds to TRBD1 (5 bases). Trimming took 3 bases from V and 3 from J, leaving 6 bases between them. The germline V gene encodes CDR1 MRHNA and CDR2 SNTAGT. This CDR3 region has 13 residues. The CDR3 loop reads CASSEGDNQPQHF. The CDR3 DNA reads as TGTGCCAGCAGTGAAGGGGACAATCAGCCCCAGCATTTT.

This clone has more than one count but fewer than ten. This rearrangement joins TRBV28 to TRBJ2-3, with 9 bases identical to TRBD1. Germline V CDR1 and CDR2: MDHEN, SYDVKM. J lost 2 bases, V lost 5 bases, and 11 bases had no gene match. The CDR3 length is 17 residues. The chain's CDR3 is CASSLPTWTGDTDTQYF. In nucleotides, the CDR3 is TGTGCCAGCAGTCTCCCAACCTGGACAGGGGACACAGATACGCAGTATTTT.

The chain has TRBV9 and TRBJ1-5; D not certain. Germline-derived CDR1 and CDR2 are SGDLS and YYNGEE. This CDR3 is 15 amino acids long. Trimming removed 0 bases at V and 2 bases at J, with 9 bases between. CDR3 in amino acids: CASSVEGRRNQPQHF. The CDR3, as DNA: TGTGCCAGCAGCGTAGAGGGCAGGCGCAATCAGCCCCAGCATTTT.

In this sample, this clone turned up a few times. The gene calls are TRBV28 and TRBJ1-2; D not certain. Germline-derived CDR1 and CDR2 are MDHEN and SYDVKM. Trimming left V 5 bases short and J 4 bases short, with 17 bases between. This CDR3 has 15 residues. CDR3 coding DNA: TGTGCCAGCAGTGCTCCCCGGTATTCCTCCTATGGCTACACCTTC. Translation gives CASSAPRYSSYGYTF.

The CDR3 region has the DNA TGCAGCGGAGGGGGGGGATTTAACTATGGCTACACCTTC. It translates to CSGGGGFNYGYTF. The chain combines TRBV29-1 with TRBJ1-2; D is possibly TRBD1 (6 bases). With 7 bases removed from V and 1 base from J, the gap between germline ends came to 13 bases. This CDR3 has 13 residues. From germline, CDR1 is SQVTM and CDR2 ANQGSEA.

This rearrangement joins TRBV23-1 to TRBJ1-1; D is ambiguous. TRBV23-1 belongs to the ORF category, with a function that is uncertain. The CDR3 loop spans 13 amino acids. Trimming cost V 4 bases and J 3 bases, with 9 bases left between them. For the CDR3, the DNA is TGCGCCAGCAGTCTCCCCAAAGACACTGAAGCTTTCTTT. Translation: CASSLPKDTEAFF.